This TCR beta chain was observed in a study of blood T cell repertoires in COVID-19. Whole-study context: Some COVID-19 samples were acute and others convalescent; all came from the United States, Italy and Spain. T cells, B-cell-depleted T cells, or PBMCs supplied cDNA or gDNA.

As originally analysed: For nucleated cells, counts were estimated from reference gene primer amplification. Clones were read by immunoSEQ multiplex PCR, and TCRdb kept only the in-frame ones, dropping some. V, J and clone size are taken as reported in that table, and D and trimming were inferred from the DNA itself. The sample holds fewer than 130,000 clones, 65% to 80% seen once. Germline CDR1 MGHRA, CDR2 YSYEKL. V lost 1 base and J lost 6, with 13 bases in between. This CDR3 region has 14 residues. The sequenced sample was peripheral blood. The chain employs TRBV4-1 and TRBJ2-7; D remains ambiguous. This clonotype was obtained from a woman aged 60-75 years with acute or convalescent COVID-19. This CDR3 is CASSQVGLIVEQYF. The CDR3 DNA reads as TGCGCCAGCAGCCAAGTTGGCCTGATCGTCGAGCAGTACTTC.